Below, 6 T cell receptor beta chains from the same sample are listed, as sequenced in a study of shared clonotypes between healthy human individuals. Sequencing was performed with immunoSEQ multiplex PCR; in TCRdb, only in-frame clones are kept and a portion is missing. The table shows about 450,000 clones, with roughly 78% occurring only once. The source material was PBMCs. The receptors were sampled from a woman aged 35 to 49 in good health. Some clones in this sample may be carry-over from other donors' samples.

The CDR3 reads CASSSEGRVVLDGYTF. The DNA for the CDR3 is TGCGCCAGCAGCTCCGAGGGGAGGGTTGTTCTGGATGGCTACACCTTC. The rearrangement uses TRBV5-1 and TRBJ1-2, with D perhaps matching TRBD1 (5 bases). In germline, CDR1 is SGHRS, CDR2 YFSETQ. Trimming pared 3 bases from V and 6 bases from J, leaving 21 bases between. This CDR3 spans 16 amino acids.

V and J are TRBV6-1 and TRBJ1-3, with D perhaps matching TRBD1 (6 bases). The V gene's germline CDR1 is MNHNS and CDR2 SASEGT. The CDR3 loop spans 13 amino acids. V gave up 11 bases and J gave up 0 bases, with 11 bases separating them. The DNA for the CDR3 is TGTGCCGCAGGACAGACCTCTGGAAACACCATATATTTT. Translation gives CAAGQTSGNTIYF.

This clone was counted once. The V gene is TRBV5-8, the J gene TRBJ2-3, with D unclear. The germline V gene has CDR1 SGHTS and CDR2 YDEGEE. The length of the CDR3 is 13 residues. Trimming stripped 8 bases from V and 0 bases from J, with 10 bases between. This chain's CDR3 is CARLLTSTDTQYF. The CDR3 DNA reads TGTGCCAGATTATTGACTAGCACAGATACGCAGTATTTT.

The chain has TRBV28 and TRBJ1-1; D not certain. The CDR3 contains 11 residues. The germline CDR1 and CDR2 sequences are MDHEN and SYDVKM. With 2 bases removed from V and 9 bases from J, the gap between germline ends came to 7 bases. CDR3 amino acids: CASSLRDQAFF. In DNA, the CDR3 is TGTGCCAGCAGTTTACGAGACCAAGCTTTCTTT.

This clone was seen a few times. This sequence joins TRBV27 and TRBJ2-3; tentatively, D is TRBD1 (6 bases). The germline gives CDR1 MNHEY, CDR2 SMNVEV (reference sequence). The V and J ends lost 3 bases and 1 base respectively, with 8 bases between them. This CDR3 region has 14 residues. DNA for the CDR3: TGTGCCAGCAGTTTTAGACAGGGCACAGATACGCAGTATTTT. Amino acid sequence: CASSFRQGTDTQYF.

This clone has more than one count but fewer than ten. The DNA for the CDR3 is TGCAGCGCAGGACAAACGAACACTGAAGCTTTCTTT. It is translated as CSAGQTNTEAFF. J is TRBJ1-1 and V is TRBV29-1; D possibly corresponds to TRBD1 (5 bases). Germline V gives CDR1 SQVTM, CDR2 ANQGSEA. V lost 7 bases and J lost 1, with 10 bases in between. There are 12 residues in the CDR3.